Sequencing of this TCR beta chain was carried out in a study of blood T cells in healthy people across ages. It was with a sample-barcoded 5' primer and a J-beta primer mix that a second PCR of roughly 7 to 12 cycles was run. Individual samples furnished no less than 3 million CDR3-containing paired-end reads apiece. TCRdb re-analysed the 5' RACE reads in MiXCR, keeping a single row per CDR3 protein. This table holds about a million distinct CDR3 sequences, around 54% found once. Points on this clonotype: Its antigen is currently unknown.

General study points: One million T cells yielded diversity estimates that were considered underestimates. In the absence of known donor CMV status, changes in expanded clonotypes were possibly confounded.

Deletions cut 0 bases from V and 4 bases from J, with 4 bases between. CDR1 is SGHAT, CDR2 FQNNGV, per germline. This CDR3 has 13 residues. Material: blood. The source is a woman aged 55 to 70 in good health. This sequence joins TRBV11-2 and TRBJ2-1; the D is unclear. This chain's CDR3 is CASSLEHYNEQFF. The CDR3, as DNA: TGTGCCAGCAGCTTAGAGCATTACAATGAGCAGTTCTTC.